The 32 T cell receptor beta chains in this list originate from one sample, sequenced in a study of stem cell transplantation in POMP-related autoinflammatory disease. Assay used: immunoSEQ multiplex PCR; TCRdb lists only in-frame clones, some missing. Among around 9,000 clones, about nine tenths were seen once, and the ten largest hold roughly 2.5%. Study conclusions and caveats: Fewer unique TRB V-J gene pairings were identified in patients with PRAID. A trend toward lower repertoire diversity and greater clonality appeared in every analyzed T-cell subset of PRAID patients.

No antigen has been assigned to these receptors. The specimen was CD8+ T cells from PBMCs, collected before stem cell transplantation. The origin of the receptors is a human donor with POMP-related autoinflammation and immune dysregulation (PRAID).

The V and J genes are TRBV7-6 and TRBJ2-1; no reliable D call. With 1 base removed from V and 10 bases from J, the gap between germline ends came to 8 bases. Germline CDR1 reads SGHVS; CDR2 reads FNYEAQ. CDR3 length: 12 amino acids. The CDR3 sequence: CASSLVGNEQFF. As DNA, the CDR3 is TGTGCCAGCAGCTTAGTGGGAAACGAGCAGTTCTTC.

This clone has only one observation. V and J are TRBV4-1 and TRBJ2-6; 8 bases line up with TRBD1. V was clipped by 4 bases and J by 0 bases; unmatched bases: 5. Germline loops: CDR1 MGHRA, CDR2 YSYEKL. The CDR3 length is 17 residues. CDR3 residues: CASSPTGESSGANVLTF. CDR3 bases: TGCGCCAGCAGCCCGACAGGGGAGAGCTCTGGGGCCAACGTCCTGACTTTC.

CDR3 bases: TGTGCCAGCAGCTTGTTAATGGACAGGGGGCATGAGACCCAGTACTTC. Translation gives CASSLLMDRGHETQYF. The J gene is TRBJ2-5, the V gene TRBV5-5, with 11 bases aligning to TRBD1. Germline values: CDR1 SGHKS, CDR2 YYEKEE (reference sequence). This CDR3 has 16 residues. V was pared by 1 base and J by 5 bases, with 7 bases of the junction left unmatched.

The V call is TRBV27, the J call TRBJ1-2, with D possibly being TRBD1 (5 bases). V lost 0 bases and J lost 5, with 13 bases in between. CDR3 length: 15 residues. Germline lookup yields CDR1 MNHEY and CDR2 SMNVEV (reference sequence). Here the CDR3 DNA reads TGTGCCAGCAGTTTATCGGAAGGGACGGCTTATGGCTACACCTTC. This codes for CASSLSEGTAYGYTF.

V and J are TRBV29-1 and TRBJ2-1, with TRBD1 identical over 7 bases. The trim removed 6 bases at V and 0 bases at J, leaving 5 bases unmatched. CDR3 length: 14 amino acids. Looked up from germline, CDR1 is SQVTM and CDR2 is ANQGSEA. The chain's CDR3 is CSVPGQYSYNEQFF. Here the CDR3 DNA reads TGCAGCGTGCCGGGACAGTACTCCTACAATGAGCAGTTCTTC.

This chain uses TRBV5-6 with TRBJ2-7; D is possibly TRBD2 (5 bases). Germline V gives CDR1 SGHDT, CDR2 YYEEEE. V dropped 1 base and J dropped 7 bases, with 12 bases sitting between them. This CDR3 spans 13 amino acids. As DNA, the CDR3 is TGTGCCAGCAGCTTGTCGAGGGCCGGTGAGCAGTACTTC. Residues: CASSLSRAGEQYF. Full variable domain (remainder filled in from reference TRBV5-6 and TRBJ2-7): DAGVTQSPTHLIKTRGQQVTLRCSPKSGHDTVSWYQQALGQGPQFIFQYYEEEERQRGNFPDRFSGHQFPNYSSELNVNALLLGDSALYLCASSLSRAGEQYFGPGTRLTVT.

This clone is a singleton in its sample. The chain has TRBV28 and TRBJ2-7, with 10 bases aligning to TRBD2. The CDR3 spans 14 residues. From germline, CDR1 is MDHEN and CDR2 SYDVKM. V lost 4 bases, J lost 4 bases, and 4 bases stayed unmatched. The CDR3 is CASSSPGLAYEQYF. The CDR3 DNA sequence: TGTGCCAGCAGTTCGCCGGGACTAGCGTACGAGCAGTACTTC.

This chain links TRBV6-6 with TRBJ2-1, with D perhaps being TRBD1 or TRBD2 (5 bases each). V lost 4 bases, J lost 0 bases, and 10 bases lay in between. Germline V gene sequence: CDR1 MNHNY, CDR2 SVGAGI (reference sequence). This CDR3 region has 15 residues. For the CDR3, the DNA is TGTGCCAGCAGTTTGGGACGGTCCTCCTACAATGAGCAGTTCTTC. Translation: CASSLGRSSYNEQFF.

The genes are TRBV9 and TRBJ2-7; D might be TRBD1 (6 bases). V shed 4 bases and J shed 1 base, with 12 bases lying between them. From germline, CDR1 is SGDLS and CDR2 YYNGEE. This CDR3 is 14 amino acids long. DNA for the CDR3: TGTGCCAGCAGCCCGAAGGACAGTTCCTACGAGCAGTACTTC. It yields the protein CASSPKDSSYEQYF.

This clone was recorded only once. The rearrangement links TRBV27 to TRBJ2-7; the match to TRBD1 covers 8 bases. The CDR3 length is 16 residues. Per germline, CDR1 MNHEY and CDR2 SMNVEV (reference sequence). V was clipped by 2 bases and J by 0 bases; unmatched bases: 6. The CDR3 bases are TGTGCCAGCAGTTTACTAGGACAGGGAGGCTCCTACGAGCAGTACTTC. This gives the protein CASSLLGQGGSYEQYF.

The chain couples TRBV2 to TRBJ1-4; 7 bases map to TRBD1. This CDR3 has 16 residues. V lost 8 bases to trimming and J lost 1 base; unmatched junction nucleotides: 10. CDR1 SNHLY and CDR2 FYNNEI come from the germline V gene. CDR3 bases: TGTGCCAGCTCGCACTCTACAGGGGTAACTAATGAAAAACTGTTTTTT. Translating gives CASSHSTGVTNEKLFF.

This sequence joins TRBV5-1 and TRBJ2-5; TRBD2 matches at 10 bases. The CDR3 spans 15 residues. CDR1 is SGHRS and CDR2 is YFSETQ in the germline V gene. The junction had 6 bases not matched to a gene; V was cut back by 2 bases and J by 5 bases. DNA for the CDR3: TGCGCCAGCAGCTTCTACAGCGGGGGGGCGGAGACCCAGTACTTC. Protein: CASSFYSGGAETQYF. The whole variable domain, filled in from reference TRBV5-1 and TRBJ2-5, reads KAGVTQTPRYLIKTRGQQVTLSCSPISGHRSVSWYQQTPGQGLQFLFEYFSETQRNKGNFPGRFSGRQFSNSRSEMNVSTLELGDSALYLCASSFYSGGAETQYFGPGTRLLVL.

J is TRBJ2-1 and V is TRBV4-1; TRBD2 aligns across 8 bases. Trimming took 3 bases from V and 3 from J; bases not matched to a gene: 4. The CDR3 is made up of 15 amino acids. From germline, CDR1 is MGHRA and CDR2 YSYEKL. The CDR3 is CASSQVLADYNEQFF. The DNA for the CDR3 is TGCGCCAGCAGCCAGGTACTAGCGGACTACAATGAGCAGTTCTTC.

CDR3 nucleotide sequence: TGCGCCAGCAGCCAAGATAGTGTCGGCAGGAGTTCGGATACGCAGTATTTT. It is translated as CASSQDSVGRSSDTQYF. The gene calls are TRBV4-1 and TRBJ2-3, with D unclear. Per the germline V gene, CDR1 is MGHRA and CDR2 is YSYEKL. CDR3 size: 17 residues. V lost 0 bases, J lost 6 bases, and 19 bases lay in between.

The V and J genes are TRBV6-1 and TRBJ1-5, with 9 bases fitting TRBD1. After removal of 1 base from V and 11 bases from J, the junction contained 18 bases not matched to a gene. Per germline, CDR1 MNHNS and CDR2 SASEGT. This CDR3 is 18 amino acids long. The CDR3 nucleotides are TGTGCCAGCAGTGAAGTTGTAGGGACAGGGACCCGCCTGGGGTCCCAGCATTTT. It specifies CASSEVVGTGTRLGSQHF.

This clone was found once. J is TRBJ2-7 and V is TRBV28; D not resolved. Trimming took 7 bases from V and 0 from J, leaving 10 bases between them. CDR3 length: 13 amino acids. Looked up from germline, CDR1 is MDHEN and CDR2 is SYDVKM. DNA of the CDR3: TGTGCCAGCACTCCTGCCATCTCCTACGAGCAGTACTTC. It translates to CASTPAISYEQYF.

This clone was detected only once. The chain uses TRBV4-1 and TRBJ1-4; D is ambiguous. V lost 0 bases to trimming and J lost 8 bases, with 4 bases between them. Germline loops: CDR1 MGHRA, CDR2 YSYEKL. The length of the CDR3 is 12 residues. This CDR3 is CASSQEGEKLFF. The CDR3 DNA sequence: TGCGCCAGCAGCCAAGAAGGGGAAAAACTGTTTTTT.

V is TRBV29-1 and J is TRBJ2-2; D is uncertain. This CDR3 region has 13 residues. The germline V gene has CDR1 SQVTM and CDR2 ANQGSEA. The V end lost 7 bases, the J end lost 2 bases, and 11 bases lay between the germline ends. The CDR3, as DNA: TGCAGCGGATTCGTGGGAAACACCGGGGAGCTGTTTTTT. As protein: CSGFVGNTGELFF.

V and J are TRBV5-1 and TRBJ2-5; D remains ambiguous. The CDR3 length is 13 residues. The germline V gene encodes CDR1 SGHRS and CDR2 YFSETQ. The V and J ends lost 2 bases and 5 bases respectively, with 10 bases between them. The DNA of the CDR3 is TGCGCCAGCAGCTTCGAGCGTTGGGAGACCCAGTACTTC. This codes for CASSFERWETQYF.

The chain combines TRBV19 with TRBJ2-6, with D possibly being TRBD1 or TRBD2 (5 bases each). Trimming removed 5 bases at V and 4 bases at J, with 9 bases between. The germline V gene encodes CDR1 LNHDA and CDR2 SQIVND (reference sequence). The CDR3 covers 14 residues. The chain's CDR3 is CASSLGVGANVLTF. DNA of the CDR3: TGTGCCAGTAGTTTGGGGGTCGGGGCCAACGTCCTGACTTTC.

CDR3 region: CASSSGPPDQETQYF. In nucleotides, the CDR3 is TGTGCCAGCTCCTCAGGCCCCCCGGACCAAGAGACCCAGTACTTC. This sequence joins TRBV6-5 and TRBJ2-5; D gene ambiguous. The CDR3 is made up of 15 amino acids. Trimming stripped 8 bases from V and 0 bases from J, with 16 bases between. Per germline, CDR1 MNHEY and CDR2 SVGAGI.

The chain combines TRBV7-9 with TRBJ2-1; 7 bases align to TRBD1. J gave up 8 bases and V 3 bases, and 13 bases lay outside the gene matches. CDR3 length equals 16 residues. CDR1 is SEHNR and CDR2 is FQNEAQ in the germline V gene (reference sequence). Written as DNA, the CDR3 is TGTGCCAGCAGCTTGTCCGGGGTCAGGGGGTTGGATGAGCAGTTCTTC. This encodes CASSLSGVRGLDEQFF.

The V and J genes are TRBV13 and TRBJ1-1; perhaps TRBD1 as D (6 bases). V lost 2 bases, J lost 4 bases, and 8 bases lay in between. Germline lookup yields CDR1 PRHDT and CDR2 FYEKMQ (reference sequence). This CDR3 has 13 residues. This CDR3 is CASSLRGGTEAFF. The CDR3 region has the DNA TGTGCCAGCAGCTTAAGAGGGGGCACTGAAGCTTTCTTT.

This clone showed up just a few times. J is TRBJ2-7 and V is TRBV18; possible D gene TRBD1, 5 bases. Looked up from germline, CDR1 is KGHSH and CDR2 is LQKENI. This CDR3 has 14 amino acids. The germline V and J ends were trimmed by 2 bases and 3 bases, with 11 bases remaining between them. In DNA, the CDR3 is TGTGCCAGCTCACCAGGGGCGCTGCACTACGAGCAGTACTTC. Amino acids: CASSPGALHYEQYF.

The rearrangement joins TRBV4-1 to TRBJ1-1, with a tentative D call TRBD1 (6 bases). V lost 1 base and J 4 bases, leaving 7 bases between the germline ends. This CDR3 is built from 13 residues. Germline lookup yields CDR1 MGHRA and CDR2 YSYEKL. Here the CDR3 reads CASSQVQGTEAFF. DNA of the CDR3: TGCGCCAGCAGCCAAGTACAGGGCACTGAAGCTTTCTTT.

The CDR3 is CASSQGTGGESPLHF. CDR3 sequence (DNA): TGTGCCAGCAGCCAAGGTACGGGAGGGGAATCACCCCTCCACTTT. V is TRBV4-2 and J is TRBJ1-6; possible D gene TRBD1, 5 bases. There are 15 residues in the CDR3. The germline V and J ends were trimmed by 1 base and 10 bases, with 14 bases remaining between them. In germline, CDR1 is LGHNA, CDR2 YNFKEQ.

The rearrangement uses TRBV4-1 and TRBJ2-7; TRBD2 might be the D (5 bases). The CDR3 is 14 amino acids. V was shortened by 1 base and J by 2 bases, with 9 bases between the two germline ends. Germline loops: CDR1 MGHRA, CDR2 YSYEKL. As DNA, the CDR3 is TGCGCCAGCAGCCAAGCTGCGGGCACCTACGAGCAGTACTTC. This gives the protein CASSQAAGTYEQYF.

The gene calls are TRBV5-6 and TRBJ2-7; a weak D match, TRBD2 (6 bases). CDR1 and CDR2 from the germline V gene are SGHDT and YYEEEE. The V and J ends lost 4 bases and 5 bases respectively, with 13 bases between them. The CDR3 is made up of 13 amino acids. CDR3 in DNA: TGTGCCAGCAGCGGGGACTGGTTCCACGAGCAGTACTTC. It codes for CASSGDWFHEQYF.

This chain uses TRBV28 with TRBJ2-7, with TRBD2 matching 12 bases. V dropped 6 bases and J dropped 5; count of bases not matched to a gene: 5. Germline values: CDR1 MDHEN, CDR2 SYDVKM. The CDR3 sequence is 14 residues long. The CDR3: CASSHGLAGHEQYF. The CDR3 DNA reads TGTGCCAGCAGCCATGGACTAGCGGGACACGAGCAGTACTTC.

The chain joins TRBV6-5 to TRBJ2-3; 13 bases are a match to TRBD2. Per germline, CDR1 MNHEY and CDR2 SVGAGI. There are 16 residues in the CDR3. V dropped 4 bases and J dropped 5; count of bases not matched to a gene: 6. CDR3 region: CASSSGLAGAEDTQYF. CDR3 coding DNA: TGTGCCAGCAGTTCAGGACTAGCGGGAGCCGAAGATACGCAGTATTTT.

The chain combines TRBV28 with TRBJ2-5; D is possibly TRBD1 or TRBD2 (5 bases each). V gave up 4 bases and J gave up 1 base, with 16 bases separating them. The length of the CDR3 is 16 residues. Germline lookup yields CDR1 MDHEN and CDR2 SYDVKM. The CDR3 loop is CASSSGARGFQETQYF. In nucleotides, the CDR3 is TGTGCCAGCAGTTCTGGGGCCCGGGGTTTCCAAGAGACCCAGTACTTC.

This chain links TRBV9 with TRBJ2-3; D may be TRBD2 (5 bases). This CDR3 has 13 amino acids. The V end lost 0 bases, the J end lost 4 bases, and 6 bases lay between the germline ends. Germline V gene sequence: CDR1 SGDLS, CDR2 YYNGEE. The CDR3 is CASSVDGADTQYF. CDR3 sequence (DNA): TGTGCCAGCAGCGTAGACGGGGCAGATACGCAGTATTTT. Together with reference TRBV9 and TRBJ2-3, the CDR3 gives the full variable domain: DSGVTQTPKHLITATGQRVTLRCSPRSGDLSVYWYQQSLDQGLQFLIQYYNGEERAKGNILERFSAQQFPDLHSELNLSSLELGDSALYFCASSVDGADTQYFGPGTRLTVL.